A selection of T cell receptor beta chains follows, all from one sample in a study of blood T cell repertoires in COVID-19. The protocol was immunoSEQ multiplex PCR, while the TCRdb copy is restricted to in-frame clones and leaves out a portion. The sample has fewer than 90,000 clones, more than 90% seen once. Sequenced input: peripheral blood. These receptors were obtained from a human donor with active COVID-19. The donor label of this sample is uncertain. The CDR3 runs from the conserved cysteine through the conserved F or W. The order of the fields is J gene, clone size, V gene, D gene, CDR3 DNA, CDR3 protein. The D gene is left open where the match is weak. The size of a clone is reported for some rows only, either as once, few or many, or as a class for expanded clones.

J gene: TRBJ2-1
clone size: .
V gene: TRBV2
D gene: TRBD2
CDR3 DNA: TGTGCCAGCAGTGAAGCACTAGCGGGGGGGCCTTGGGACAATGAGCAGTTCTTC
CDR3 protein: CASSEALAGGPWDNEQFF

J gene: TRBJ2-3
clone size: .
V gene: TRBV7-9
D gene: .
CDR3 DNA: TGTGCCAGCAGCTTAGGGGGGACTAGCACAGATACGCAGTATTTT
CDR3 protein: CASSLGGTSTDTQYF

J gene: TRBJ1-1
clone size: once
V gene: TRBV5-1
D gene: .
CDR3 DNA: TGCGCCAGCACCCAGGGTGTGATGAACACTGAAGCTTTCTTT
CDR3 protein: CASTQGVMNTEAFF

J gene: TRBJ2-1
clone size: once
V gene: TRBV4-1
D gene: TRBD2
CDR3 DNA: TGCGCCAGCAGCCAAGAGGGATTAGCGGGGACGCGGGAGCAGTTCTTC
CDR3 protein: CASSQEGLAGTREQFF

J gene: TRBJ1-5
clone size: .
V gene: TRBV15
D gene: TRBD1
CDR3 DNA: TGTGCCACCAGCAGAGTCGTTCCCCGGGGACAGGGGAGCGATCAGCCCCAGCATTTT
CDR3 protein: CATSRVVPRGQGSDQPQHF

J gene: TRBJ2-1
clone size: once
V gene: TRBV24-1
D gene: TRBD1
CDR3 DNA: TGTGCCACCAGTGAATATACCGTCGGACAGGGGTATGAGCAGTTCTTC
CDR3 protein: CATSEYTVGQGYEQFF

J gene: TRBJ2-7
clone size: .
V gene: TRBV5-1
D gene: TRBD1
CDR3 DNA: TGCGCCAGCAGCTTGGACAGGGGGCATACCTACGAGCAGTACTTC
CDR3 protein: CASSLDRGHTYEQYF

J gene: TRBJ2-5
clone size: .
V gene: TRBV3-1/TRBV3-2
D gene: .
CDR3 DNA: TGTGCCAGCAGCCAAGGGGGAGACCGTCGAGCCCAGTACTTC
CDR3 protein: CASSQGGDRRAQYF

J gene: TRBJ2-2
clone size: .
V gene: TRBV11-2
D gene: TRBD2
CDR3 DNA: TGTGCCAGCAGCTTAGTAGCGGGAAGCACCGGGGAGCTGTTTTTT
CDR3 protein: CASSLVAGSTGELFF

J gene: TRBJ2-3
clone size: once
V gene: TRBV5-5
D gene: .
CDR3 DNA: TGTGCCAGCAGCTTGATCAGGGCTGATACGCAGTATTTT
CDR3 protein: CASSLIRADTQYF

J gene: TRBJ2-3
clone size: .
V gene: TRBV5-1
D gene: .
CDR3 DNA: TGCGCCAGCAGCCCCCCCTCCACAGATACGCAGTATTTT
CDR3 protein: CASSPPSTDTQYF

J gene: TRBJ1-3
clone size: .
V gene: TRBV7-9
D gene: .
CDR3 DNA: TGTGCCAGCAGTTTGCAGAACTCTGGAAACACCATATATTTT
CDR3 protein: CASSLQNSGNTIYF

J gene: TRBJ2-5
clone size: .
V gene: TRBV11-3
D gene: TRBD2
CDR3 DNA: TGTGCCAGCAGCCTACTAGCGGGGGGGCCGGAGACCCAGTACTTC
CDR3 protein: CASSLLAGGPETQYF

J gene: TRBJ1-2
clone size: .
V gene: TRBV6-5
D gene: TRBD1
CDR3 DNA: TGTGCCAGCAGTCGGACAGGGGGCGACGGCTACACCTTC
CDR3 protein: CASSRTGGDGYTF

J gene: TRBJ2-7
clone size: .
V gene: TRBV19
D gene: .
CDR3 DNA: TGTGCCAGTAGTAAACAGGAGGGATCCATTCGCTACGAGCAGTACTTC
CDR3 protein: CASSKQEGSIRYEQYF

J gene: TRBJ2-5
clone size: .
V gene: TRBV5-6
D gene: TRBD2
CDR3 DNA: TGTGCCAGCAGCTTGGCCTGGTCTAGCGGGTACCAAGAGACCCAGTACTTC
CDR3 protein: CASSLAWSSGYQETQYF

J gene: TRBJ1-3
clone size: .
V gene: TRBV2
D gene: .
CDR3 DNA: TGTGCCAGCAGTTGGGACTTCACCCAGGGCAACTCTGGAAACACCATATATTTT
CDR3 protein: CASSWDFTQGNSGNTIYF

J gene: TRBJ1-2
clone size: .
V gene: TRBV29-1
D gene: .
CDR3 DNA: TGCAGCGTCCTCCCGGGGGGGGGAGGATATGGCTACACCTTC
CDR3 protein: CSVLPGGGGYGYTF

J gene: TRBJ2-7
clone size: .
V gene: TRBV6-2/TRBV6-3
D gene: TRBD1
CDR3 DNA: TGTGCCAGCAGCGAAGGGACAGGGCCGAGCTCCTACGAGCAGTACTTC
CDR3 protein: CASSEGTGPSSYEQYF

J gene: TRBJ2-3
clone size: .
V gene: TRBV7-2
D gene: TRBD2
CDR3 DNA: TGTGCCAGCAGCTTTCTAGCGGGAGGGCCAGTAGATACGCAGTATTTT
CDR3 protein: CASSFLAGGPVDTQYF

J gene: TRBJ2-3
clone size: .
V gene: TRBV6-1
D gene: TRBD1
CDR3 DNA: TGTGCCAGCAGTGAAGCGCGGGCAGGGGGCACGGATACGCAGTATTTT
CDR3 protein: CASSEARAGGTDTQYF

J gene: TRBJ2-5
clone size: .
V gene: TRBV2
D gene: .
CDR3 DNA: TGTGCCGGGGGGAGTGGGGAGACCCAGTACTTC
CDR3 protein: CAGGSGETQYF

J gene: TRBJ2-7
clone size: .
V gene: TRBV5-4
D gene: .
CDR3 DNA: TGTGCCAGCAGCCCCGGGACTGGGTCCACCTACGAGCAGTACTTC
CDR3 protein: CASSPGTGSTYEQYF

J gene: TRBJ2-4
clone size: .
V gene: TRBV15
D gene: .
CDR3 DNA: TGTGCCACCAGCAAGGGAGGTAAACTAGCCAAAAACATTCAGTACTTC
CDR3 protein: CATSKGGKLAKNIQYF

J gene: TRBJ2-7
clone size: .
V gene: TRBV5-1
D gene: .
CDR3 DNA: TGCGCCAGCAGCTTGAAGGGTGATAGCGACCACGAGCAGTACTTC
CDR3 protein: CASSLKGDSDHEQYF

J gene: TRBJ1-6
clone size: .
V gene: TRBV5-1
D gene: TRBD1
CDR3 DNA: TGCGCCAGCAGCGGCGCCGGGACAGGGGATTCACCCCTCCACTTT
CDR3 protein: CASSGAGTGDSPLHF

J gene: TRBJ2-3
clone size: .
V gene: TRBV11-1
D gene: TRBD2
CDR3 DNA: TGTGCCAGCAGCAAGCGGGGGAATTCAGATACGCAGTATTTT
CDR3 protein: CASSKRGNSDTQYF

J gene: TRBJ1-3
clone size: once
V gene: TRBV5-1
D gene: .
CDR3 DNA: TGCGCCAGCAGCGCCACTACTTGGGGGACAGGAAACACCATATATTTT
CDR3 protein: CASSATTWGTGNTIYF

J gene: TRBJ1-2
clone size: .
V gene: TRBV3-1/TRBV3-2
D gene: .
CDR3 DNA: TGTGCCTCTCAGGTCCGGGGAGGCGGCTACACCTTC
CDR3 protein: CASQVRGGGYTF

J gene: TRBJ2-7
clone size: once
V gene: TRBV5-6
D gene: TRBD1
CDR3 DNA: TGTGCCAGCAGCGCTACGACAGGGAGCCTCGAGCAGTACTTC
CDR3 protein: CASSATTGSLEQYF

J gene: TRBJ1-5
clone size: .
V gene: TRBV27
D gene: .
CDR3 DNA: TGTGCCAGCAGCCTATCAGGGGAGGGTCGGCCCCAGCATTTT
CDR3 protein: CASSLSGEGRPQHF

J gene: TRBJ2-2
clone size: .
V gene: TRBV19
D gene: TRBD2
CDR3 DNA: TGTGCCAGTAGTCGAGCAACTAGCGGGGGGACAACCGGGGAGCTGTTTTTT
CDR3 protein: CASSRATSGGTTGELFF

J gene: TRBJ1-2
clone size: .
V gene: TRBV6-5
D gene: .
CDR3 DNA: TGTGCCAGCACCGAAACAGGGTTCTATGGCTACACCTTC
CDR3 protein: CASTETGFYGYTF

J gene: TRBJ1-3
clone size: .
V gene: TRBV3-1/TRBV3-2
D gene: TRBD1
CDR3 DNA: TGTGCCAGCAGCGGGACAGACTCTGGAAACACCATATATTTT
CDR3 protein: CASSGTDSGNTIYF

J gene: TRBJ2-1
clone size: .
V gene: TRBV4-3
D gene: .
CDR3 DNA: TGCGCCAGCAGCCAAGATAGCGGTGAGCAGTTCTTC
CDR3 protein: CASSQDSGEQFF

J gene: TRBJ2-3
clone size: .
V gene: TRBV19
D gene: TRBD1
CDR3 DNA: TGTGCCAGTAGTATAGTGGCAGGGGGAATAGATACGCAGTATTTT
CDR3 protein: CASSIVAGGIDTQYF

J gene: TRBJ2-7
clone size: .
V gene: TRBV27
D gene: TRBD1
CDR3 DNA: TGTGCCAGCAGTTACAGGGGTGGGGACTCCTACGAGCAGTACTTC
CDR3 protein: CASSYRGGDSYEQYF

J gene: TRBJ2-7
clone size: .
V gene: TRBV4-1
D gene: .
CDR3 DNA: TGCGCCAGCAGCCAACTAAGAGGGCAGAGAGCCTACGAGCAGTACTTC
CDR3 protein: CASSQLRGQRAYEQYF

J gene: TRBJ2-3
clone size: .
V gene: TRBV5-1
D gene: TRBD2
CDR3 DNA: TGCGCCAGCCAGCAGAATAGCGGGGTCCCAGATACGCAGTATTTT
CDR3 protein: CASQQNSGVPDTQYF

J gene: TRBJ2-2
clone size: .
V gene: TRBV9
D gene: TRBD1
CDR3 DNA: TGTGCCAGCAGCCCGCGGACAGGTTTGCGAACCGGGGAGCTGTTTTTT
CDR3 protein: CASSPRTGLRTGELFF

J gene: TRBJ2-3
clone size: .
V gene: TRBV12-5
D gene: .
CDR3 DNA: TGTGCTAGTGGTCCGGGGGTTAGTAATACGCAGTATTTT
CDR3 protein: CASGPGVSNTQYF

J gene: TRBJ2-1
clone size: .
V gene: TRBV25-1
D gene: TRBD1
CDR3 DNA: TGTGCCAGCAGTGATTTTGGGACAGGGCCCCATCGCAATGAGCAGTTCTTC
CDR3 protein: CASSDFGTGPHRNEQFF

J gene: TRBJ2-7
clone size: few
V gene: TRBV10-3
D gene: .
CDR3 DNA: TGTGCCATCAGTGAGGGCGGGGGCTTGGAGGAGCAGTACTTC
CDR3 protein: CAISEGGGLEEQYF

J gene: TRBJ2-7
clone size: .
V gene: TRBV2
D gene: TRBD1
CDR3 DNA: TGTGCCAGCAGGACGTACAGGGGCGCTGCTGGGGAGCAGTACTTC
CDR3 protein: CASRTYRGAAGEQYF

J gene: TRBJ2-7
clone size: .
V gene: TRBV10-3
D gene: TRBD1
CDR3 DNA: TGTGCCATCAGGGTTGACAGGGGGGGCGAGCAGTACTTC
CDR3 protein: CAIRVDRGGEQYF

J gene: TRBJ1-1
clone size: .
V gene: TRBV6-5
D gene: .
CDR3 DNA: TGTGCCAGCATGTTCGAGATTGAAGCTGAAGCTTTCTTT
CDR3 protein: CASMFEIEAEAFF

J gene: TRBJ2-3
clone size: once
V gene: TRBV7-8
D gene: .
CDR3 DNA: TGTGCCAGCAGCTTACCGGGTCGAGTCCCGGATACGCAGTATTTT
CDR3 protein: CASSLPGRVPDTQYF

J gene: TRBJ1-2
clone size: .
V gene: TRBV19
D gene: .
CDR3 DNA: TGTGCCAGTAGTATCGGGGTGGGCTATGGCTACACCTTC
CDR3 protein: CASSIGVGYGYTF

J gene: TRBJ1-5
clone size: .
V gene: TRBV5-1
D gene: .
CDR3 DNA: TGCGCCAGCAGCTTGGGGGGGGAATCCCATCAGCCCCAGCATTTT
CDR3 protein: CASSLGGESHQPQHF

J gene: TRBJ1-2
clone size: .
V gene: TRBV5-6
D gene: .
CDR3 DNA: TGTGCCAGCAGCCCTAATCGGGGCTATGGCTACACCTTC
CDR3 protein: CASSPNRGYGYTF

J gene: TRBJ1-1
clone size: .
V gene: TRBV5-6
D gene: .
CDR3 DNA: TGTGCCAGCAGCTCGAGGTTCCAGACCTTCACTGAAGCTTTCTTT
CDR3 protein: CASSSRFQTFTEAFF

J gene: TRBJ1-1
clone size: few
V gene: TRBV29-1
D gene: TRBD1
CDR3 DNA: TGCAGCGTCCCGGTGGAGGGGGCGGGCACTGAAGCTTTCTTT
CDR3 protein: CSVPVEGAGTEAFF